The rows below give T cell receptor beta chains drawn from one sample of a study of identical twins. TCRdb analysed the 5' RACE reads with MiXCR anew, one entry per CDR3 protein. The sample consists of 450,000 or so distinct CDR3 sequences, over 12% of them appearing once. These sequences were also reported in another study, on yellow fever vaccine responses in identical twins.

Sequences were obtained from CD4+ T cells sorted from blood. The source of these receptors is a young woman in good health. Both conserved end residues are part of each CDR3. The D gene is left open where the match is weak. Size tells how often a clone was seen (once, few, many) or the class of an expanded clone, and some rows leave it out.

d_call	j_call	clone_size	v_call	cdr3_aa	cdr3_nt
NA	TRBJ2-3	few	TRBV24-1	CATSHPSTDTQYF	TGTGCCACCAGTCATCCGAGCACAGATACGCAGTATTTT
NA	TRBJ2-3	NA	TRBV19	CASSIGQGTDTQYF	TGTGCCAGTAGTATTGGTCAGGGCACAGATACGCAGTATTTT
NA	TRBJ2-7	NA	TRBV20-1	CSHLLWPSAGTVSYEQYF	TGCAGTCACCTCCTTTGGCCTAGCGCAGGAACAGTCTCCTACGAGCAGTACTTC
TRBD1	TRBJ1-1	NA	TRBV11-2	CASTLRGAGRNIEAFF	TGTGCCAGCACCCTCAGGGGGGCAGGGAGGAACATTGAAGCTTTCTTT
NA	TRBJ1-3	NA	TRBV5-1	CASSLLGTSGNTIYF	TGCGCCAGCAGCTTGTTGGGGACCTCCGGAAACACCATATATTTT
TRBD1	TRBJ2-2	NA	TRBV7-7	CASSGQLQGATGELFF	TGTGCTAGCAGCGGACAACTTCAGGGGGCAACCGGGGAGCTGTTTTTT
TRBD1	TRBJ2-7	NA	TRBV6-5	CASSIQIQGVQYF	TGTGCCAGCAGTATACAGATACAGGGGGTACAGTACTTC
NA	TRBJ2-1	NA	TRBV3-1	CTCSSTYPGLASAFVEQFF	TGTACCTGCAGTTCTACATACCCCGGCCTAGCGAGTGCCTTTGTGGAGCAGTTCTTC
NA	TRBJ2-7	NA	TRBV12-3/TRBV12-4	CASSPKLEQYF	TGTGCCAGCAGTCCAAAGCTCGAGCAGTACTTC
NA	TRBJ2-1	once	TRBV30	CAWAPGNEQFF	TGTGCCTGGGCCCCCGGCAATGAGCAGTTCTTC
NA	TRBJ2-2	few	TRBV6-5	CASSYRSPGELFF	TGTGCCAGCAGTTACCGCAGTCCCGGGGAGCTGTTTTTT
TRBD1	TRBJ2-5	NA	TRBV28	CASSLEGQGLETQYF	TGTGCCAGCAGTTTAGAAGGACAGGGGTTGGAGACCCAGTACTTC
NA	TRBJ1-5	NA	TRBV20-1	CSANGVPLDQPQHF	TGCAGTGCTAACGGGGTCCCGTTGGATCAGCCCCAGCATTTT
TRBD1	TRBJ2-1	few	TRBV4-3	CASSQEGGTNEQFF	TGCGCCAGCAGCCAAGAAGGGGGCACCAATGAGCAGTTCTTC
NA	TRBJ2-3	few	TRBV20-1	CSAIDLARSGTDTQYF	TGCAGTGCTATTGATTTGGCGCGGTCTGGCACAGATACGCAGTATTTT